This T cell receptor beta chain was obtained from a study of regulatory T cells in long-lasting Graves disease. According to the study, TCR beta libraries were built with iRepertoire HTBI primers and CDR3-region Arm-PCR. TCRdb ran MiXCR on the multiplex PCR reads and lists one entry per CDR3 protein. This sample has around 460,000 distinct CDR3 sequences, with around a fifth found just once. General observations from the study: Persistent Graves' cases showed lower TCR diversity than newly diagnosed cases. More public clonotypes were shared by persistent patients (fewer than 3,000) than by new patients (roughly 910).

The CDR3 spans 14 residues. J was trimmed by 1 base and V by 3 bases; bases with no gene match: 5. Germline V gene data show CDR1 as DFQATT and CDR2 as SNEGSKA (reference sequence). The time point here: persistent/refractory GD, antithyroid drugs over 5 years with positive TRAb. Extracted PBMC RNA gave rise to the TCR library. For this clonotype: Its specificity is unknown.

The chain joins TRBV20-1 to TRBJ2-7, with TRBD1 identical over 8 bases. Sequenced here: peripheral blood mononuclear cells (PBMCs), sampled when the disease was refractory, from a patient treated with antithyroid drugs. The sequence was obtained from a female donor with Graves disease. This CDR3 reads CSASPGTGSYEQYF. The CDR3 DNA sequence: TGCAGTGCTAGCCCCGGGACAGGATCCTACGAGCAGTACTTC.